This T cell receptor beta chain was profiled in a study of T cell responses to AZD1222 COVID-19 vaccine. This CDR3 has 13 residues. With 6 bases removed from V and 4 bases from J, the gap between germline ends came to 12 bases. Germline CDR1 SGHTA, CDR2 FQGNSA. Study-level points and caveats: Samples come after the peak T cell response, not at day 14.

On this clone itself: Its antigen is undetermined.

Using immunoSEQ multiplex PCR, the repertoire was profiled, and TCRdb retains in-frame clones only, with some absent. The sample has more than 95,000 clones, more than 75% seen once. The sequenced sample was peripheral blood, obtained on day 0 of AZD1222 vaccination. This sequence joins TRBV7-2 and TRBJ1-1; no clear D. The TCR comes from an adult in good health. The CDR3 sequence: CASRDGVRTEAFF. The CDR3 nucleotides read TGTGCCAGCAGGGACGGGGTGCGCACTGAAGCTTTCTTT.